These T cell receptor beta chains were read from a single sample in a study of blood T cell repertoires in COVID-19. Method: immunoSEQ multiplex PCR; TCRdb's copy keeps in-frame clones and lacks some. Among 25,000 to 35,000 clones, less than 85% were seen once, and the ten largest hold more than 40%. Sample: peripheral blood. The origin of the receptors is a woman older than 75 with acute or convalescent COVID-19. Both conserved end residues are part of each CDR3. A D gene is named only where the DNA matches it firmly. Only some rows state a clone size, as once, few, many or a class for expanded clones.

TRBJ1-1,NA,11,NA,TRBV29-1,CSVAESTEAFF,TGCAGCGTTGCAGAGAGCACTGAAGCTTTCTTT
TRBJ1-3,few,16,NA,TRBV28,CASSLAGPHSGNTIYF,TGTGCCAGCAGTCTCGCAGGGCCCCACTCTGGAAACACCATATATTTT
TRBJ1-5,once,15,TRBD1,TRBV6-2/TRBV6-3,CASSLRDSSYQPQHF,TGTGCCAGCAGTTTGAGGGACAGTTCTTATCAGCCCCAGCATTTT
TRBJ2-3,NA,16,NA,TRBV9,CASSVVEAGATDTQYF,TGTGCCAGCAGCGTAGTTGAGGCAGGGGCCACAGATACGCAGTATTTT
TRBJ1-5,NA,12,NA,TRBV19,CASSIVAGSQHF,TGTGCCAGTAGTATTGTGGCAGGGTCCCAGCATTTT
TRBJ1-6,once,14,TRBD1,TRBV5-1,CASSSGQGSSPLHF,TGCGCCAGCAGCTCCGGACAGGGAAGTTCACCCCTCCACTTT
TRBJ1-1,NA,14,TRBD1,TRBV5-1,CASSLEGAGTEAFF,TGCGCCAGCAGCTTGGAGGGGGCGGGCACTGAAGCTTTCTTT
TRBJ1-1,NA,17,NA,TRBV7-2,CASSLFPRAGIRTEAFF,TGTGCCAGCAGCTTATTTCCGAGGGCTGGGATTAGGACTGAAGCTTTCTTT
TRBJ1-1,NA,17,NA,TRBV6-8,CASSYGPLRDFRTEAFF,TGTGCCAGCAGTTACGGGCCCCTCCGGGACTTCAGGACTGAAGCTTTCTTT
TRBJ2-1,NA,13,TRBD2,TRBV9,CASSPGRWNEQFF,TGTGCCAGCAGCCCCGGGAGGTGGAATGAGCAGTTCTTC